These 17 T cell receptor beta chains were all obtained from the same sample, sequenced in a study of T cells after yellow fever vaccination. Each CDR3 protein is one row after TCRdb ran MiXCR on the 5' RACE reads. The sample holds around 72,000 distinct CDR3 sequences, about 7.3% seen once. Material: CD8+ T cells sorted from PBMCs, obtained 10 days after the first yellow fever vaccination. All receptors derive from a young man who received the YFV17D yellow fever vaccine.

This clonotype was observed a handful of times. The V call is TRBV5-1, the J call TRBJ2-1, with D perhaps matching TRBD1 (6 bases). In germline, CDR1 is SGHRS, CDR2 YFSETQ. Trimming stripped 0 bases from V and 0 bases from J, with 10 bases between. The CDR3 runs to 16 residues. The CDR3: CASSLEIGGSYNEQFF. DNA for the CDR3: TGCGCCAGCAGCTTGGAGATAGGGGGCTCCTACAATGAGCAGTTCTTC.

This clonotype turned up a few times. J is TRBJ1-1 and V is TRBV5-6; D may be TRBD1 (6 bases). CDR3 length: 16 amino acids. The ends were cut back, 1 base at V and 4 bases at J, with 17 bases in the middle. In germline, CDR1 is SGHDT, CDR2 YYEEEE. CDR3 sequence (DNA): TGTGCCAGCAGCTTGTGGGGGGCCGTAGGGAGCACTGAAGCTTTCTTT. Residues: CASSLWGAVGSTEAFF.

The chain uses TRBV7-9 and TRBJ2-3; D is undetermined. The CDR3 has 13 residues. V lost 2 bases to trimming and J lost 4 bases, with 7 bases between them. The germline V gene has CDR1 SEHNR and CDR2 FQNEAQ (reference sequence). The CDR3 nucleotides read TGTGCCAGCAGCTTAATTGTCGCAGATACGCAGTATTTT. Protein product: CASSLIVADTQYF.

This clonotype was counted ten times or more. In DNA form, the CDR3 reads TGTGCCAGCGGGGCCGGTGGTTCCTACGAGCAGTACTTC. It specifies CASGAGGSYEQYF. J is TRBJ2-7 and V is TRBV7-9; D possibly corresponds to TRBD1 (5 bases). Trimming shortened V by 8 bases and J by 1 base, and 12 bases separated the two germline ends. CDR1 SEHNR and CDR2 FQNEAQ come from the germline V gene (reference sequence). The CDR3 totals 13 residues.

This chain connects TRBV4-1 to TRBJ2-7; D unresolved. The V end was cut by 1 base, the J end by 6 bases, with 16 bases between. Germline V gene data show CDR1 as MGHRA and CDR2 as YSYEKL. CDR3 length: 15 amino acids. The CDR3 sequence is CASSQGFGIASEQYF. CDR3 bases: TGCGCCAGCAGCCAAGGTTTCGGAATCGCTTCCGAGCAGTACTTC.

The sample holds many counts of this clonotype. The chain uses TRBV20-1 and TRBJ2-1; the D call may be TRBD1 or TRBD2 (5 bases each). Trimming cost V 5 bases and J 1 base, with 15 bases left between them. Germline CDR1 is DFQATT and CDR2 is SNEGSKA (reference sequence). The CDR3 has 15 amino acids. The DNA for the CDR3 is TGCAGTGCTTCCCCGGACGGGGCTTCCTACAATGAGCAGTTCTTC. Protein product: CSASPDGASYNEQFF.

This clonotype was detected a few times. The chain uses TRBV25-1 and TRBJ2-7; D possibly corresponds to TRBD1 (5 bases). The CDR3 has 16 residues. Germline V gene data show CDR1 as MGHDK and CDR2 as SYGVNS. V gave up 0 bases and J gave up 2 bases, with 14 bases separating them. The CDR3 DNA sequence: TGTGCCAGCAGTGAATATAGGACATTAAGGCCCTACGAGCAGTACTTC. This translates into CASSEYRTLRPYEQYF.

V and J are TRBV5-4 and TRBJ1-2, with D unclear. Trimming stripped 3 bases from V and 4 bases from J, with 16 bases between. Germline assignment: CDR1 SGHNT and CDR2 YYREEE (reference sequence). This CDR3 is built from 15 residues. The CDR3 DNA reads TGTGCCAGCAGCTGCCAACGGATAGATCTCTATGGCTACACCTTC. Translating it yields CASSCQRIDLYGYTF.

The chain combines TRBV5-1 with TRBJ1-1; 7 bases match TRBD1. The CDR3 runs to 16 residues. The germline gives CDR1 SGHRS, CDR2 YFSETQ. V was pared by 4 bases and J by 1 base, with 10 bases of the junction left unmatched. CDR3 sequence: CASSPRTGRRNTEAFF. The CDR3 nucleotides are TGCGCCAGCAGCCCGAGGACAGGCCGGAGGAACACTGAAGCTTTCTTT. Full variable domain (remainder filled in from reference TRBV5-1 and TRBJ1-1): KAGVTQTPRYLIKTRGQQVTLSCSPISGHRSVSWYQQTPGQGLQFLFEYFSETQRNKGNFPGRFSGRQFSNSRSEMNVSTLELGDSALYLCASSPRTGRRNTEAFFGQGTRLTVV.

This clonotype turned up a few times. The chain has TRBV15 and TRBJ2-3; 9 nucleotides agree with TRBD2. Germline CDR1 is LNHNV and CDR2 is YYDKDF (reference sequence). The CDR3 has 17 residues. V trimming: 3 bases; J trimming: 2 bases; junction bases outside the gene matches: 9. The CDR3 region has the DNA TGTGCCACCAGCAGGGAGACTAGCGGCAGTCACACAGATACGCAGTATTTT. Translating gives CATSRETSGSHTDTQYF.

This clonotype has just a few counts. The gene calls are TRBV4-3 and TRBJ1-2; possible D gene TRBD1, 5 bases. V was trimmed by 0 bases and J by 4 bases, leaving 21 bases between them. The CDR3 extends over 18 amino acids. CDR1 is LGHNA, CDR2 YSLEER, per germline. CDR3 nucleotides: TGCGCCAGCAGCCAAGAGGGTGGAAGGGGATTTGCCTCCTATGGCTACACCTTC. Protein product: CASSQEGGRGFASYGYTF.

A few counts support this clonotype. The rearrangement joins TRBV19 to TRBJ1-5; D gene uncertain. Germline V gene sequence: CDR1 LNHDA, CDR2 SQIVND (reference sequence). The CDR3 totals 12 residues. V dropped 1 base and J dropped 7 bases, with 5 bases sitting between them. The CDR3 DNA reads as TGTGCCAGTAGTATAGGAGGACAGCCCCAGCATTTT. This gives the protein CASSIGGQPQHF.

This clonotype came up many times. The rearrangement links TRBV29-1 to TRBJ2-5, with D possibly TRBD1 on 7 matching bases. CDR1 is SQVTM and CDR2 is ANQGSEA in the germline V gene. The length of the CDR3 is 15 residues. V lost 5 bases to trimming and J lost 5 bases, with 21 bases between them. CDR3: CSVLGGTENLETQYF. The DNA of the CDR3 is TGCAGCGTTTTAGGAGGGACAGAAAATTTGGAGACCCAGTACTTC.

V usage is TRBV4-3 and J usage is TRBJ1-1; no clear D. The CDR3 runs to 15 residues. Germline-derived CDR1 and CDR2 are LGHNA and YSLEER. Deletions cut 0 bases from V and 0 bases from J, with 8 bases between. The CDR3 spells CASSQEGLMNTEAFF. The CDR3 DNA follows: TGCGCCAGCAGCCAAGAGGGCCTCATGAACACTGAAGCTTTCTTT.

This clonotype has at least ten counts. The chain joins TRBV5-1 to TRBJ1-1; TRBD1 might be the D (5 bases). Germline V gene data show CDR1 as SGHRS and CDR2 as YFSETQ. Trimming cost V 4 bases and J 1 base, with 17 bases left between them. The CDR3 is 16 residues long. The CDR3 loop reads CASSPVPPGPNTEAFF. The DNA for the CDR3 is TGCGCCAGCAGCCCGGTTCCCCCGGGACCGAACACTGAAGCTTTCTTT.

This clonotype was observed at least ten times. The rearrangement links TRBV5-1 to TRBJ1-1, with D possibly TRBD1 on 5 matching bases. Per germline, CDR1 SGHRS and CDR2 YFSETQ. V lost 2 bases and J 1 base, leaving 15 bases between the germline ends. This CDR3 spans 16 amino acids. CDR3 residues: CASSFGTLGGNTEAFF. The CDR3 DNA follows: TGCGCCAGCAGCTTTGGGACCCTTGGCGGGAACACTGAAGCTTTCTTT.

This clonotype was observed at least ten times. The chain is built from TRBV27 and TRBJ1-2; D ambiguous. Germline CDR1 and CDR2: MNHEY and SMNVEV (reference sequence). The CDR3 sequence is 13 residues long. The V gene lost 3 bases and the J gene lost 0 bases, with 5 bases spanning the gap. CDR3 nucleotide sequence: TGTGCCAGCAGTTTGCACGCTAACTATGGCTACACCTTC. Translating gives CASSLHANYGYTF.